These 26 T cell receptor beta chains share one sample of origin, sequenced in a study of cytomegalovirus exposure and HLA in healthy donors. Primers: 60 Vbeta forward and 13 Jbeta reverse. The protocol was immunoSEQ multiplex PCR, while the TCRdb copy is restricted to in-frame clones and leaves out a portion. The sample includes a few hundred thousand clones, roughly 90% of them seen just once. The sample taken for sequencing was PBMCs. All receptors come from a woman between 18 and 30 years old in good health and CMV-seronegative.

V and J are TRBV9 and TRBJ1-2; a weak D match, TRBD1 (6 bases). CDR1 is SGDLS and CDR2 is YYNGEE in the germline V gene. This CDR3 is built from 12 residues. V gave up 2 bases and J gave up 11 bases, with 13 bases separating them. The CDR3 DNA follows: TGTGCCAGCAGCGTTGGGGGCTCGGGGTACACCTTC. Its protein is CASSVGGSGYTF.

This chain links TRBV6-1 with TRBJ2-1; TRBD1 aligns across 7 bases. The ends lost 7 bases at V and 2 bases at J; junction bases unmatched: 8. Germline CDR1 reads MNHNS; CDR2 reads SASEGT. The CDR3 totals 15 residues. The CDR3 reads CASIVTGLTYNEQFF. The CDR3 DNA is TGTGCCAGCATCGTGACAGGGTTAACCTACAATGAGCAGTTCTTC.

The chain links TRBV6-5 to TRBJ1-5; D remains unclear. Trimming stripped 6 bases from V and 4 bases from J, with 16 bases between. Germline values: CDR1 MNHEY, CDR2 SVGAGI. The CDR3 totals 15 residues. The CDR3: CASRSAKGANQPQHF. The CDR3 DNA is TGTGCCAGCAGGTCAGCTAAGGGAGCTAATCAGCCCCAGCATTTT.

A single count supports this clone. V is TRBV19 and J is TRBJ2-2, with a tentative D call TRBD2 (6 bases). The CDR3 totals 15 residues. V lost 5 bases and J 1 base, leaving 11 bases between the germline ends. CDR1 LNHDA and CDR2 SQIVND come from the germline V gene (reference sequence). The CDR3 region has the DNA TGTGCCAGTAGTCTATGGGGGGTGAACACCGGGGAGCTGTTTTTT. It translates to CASSLWGVNTGELFF.

This rearrangement joins TRBV9 to TRBJ2-7; 11 bases match TRBD2. CDR1 SGDLS and CDR2 YYNGEE come from the germline V gene. V shed 3 bases, J shed 2 bases, and the junction held 4 bases outside the gene matches. This CDR3 is 15 amino acids long. The CDR3 DNA reads as TGTGCCAGCAGCGCAATAGCGGGGGGGCCCTACGAGCAGTACTTC. Its translation is CASSAIAGGPYEQYF.

The chain employs TRBV28 and TRBJ2-1, with D perhaps TRBD1 (6 bases). Germline CDR1 and CDR2: MDHEN and SYDVKM. This CDR3 comprises 13 residues. Trimming cost V 7 bases and J 6 bases, with 13 bases left between them. The CDR3: CASTLTGFNEQFF. The DNA for the CDR3 is TGTGCCAGCACCCTAACAGGGTTCAATGAGCAGTTCTTC.

The CDR3 DNA follows: TGTGCCAGCAGTAGGGGACAGGGAACGCTCGGTGGCTACACCTTC. Amino acid sequence: CASSRGQGTLGGYTF. The gene calls are TRBV2 and TRBJ1-2; TRBD1 matches at 9 bases. The V gene end was trimmed by 5 bases and the J gene end by 7 bases; junction bases not matched to a gene: 11. The CDR3 length is 15 residues. The germline gives CDR1 SNHLY, CDR2 FYNNEI.

The chain combines TRBV29-1 with TRBJ1-2; TRBD1 agrees at 7 bases. The ends lost 7 bases at V and 7 bases at J; junction bases unmatched: 9. In germline, CDR1 is SQVTM, CDR2 ANQGSEA. The CDR3 runs 12 residues. The CDR3 loop is CSASQGSGGYTF. The CDR3 region has the DNA TGCAGCGCCTCACAGGGGTCGGGTGGCTACACCTTC. The full variable domain, rest sourced from reference TRBV29-1 and TRBJ1-2, is SAVISQKPSRDICQRGTSLTIQCQVDSQVTMMFWYRQQPGQSLTLIATANQGSEATYESGFVIDKFPISRPNLTFSTLTVSNMSPEDSSIYLCSASQGSGGYTFGSGTRLTVV.

In regard to this clone: This likely comes from a read error, as the CDR3 has no conserved phenylalanine or tryptophan at its end. The rearrangement uses TRBV2 and TRBJ1-2; D not resolved. Germline CDR1 SNHLY, CDR2 FYNNEI. With 4 bases removed from V and 8 bases from J, the gap between germline ends came to 14 bases. CDR3 length: 13 amino acids. In DNA form, the CDR3 reads TGTGCCAGCAGTGGACCCCTAGGCGGCGGCTACACCCTC. Translated: CASSGPLGGGYTL.

The chain links TRBV5-6 to TRBJ1-2; the match to TRBD1 covers 8 bases. Germline V gene data show CDR1 as SGHDT and CDR2 as YYEEEE. V was pared by 4 bases and J by 14 bases, with 13 bases of the junction left unmatched. CDR3 length equals 13 residues. CDR3 DNA sequence: TGTGCCAGCAGCCTGGCCACCGGACAGGGAACGACCTTC. Amino acid sequence: CASSLATGQGTTF.

This rearrangement joins TRBV10-3 to TRBJ2-6; TRBD1 might be the D (6 bases). The germline V gene has CDR1 ENHRY and CDR2 SYGVKD. This CDR3 has 15 amino acids. Trimming took off 6 bases at V and 0 bases at J, with 9 bases between the two ends. The CDR3 DNA follows: TGTGCCATCAGAACAGGGATCTCTGGGGCCAACGTCCTGACTTTC. Amino acids: CAIRTGISGANVLTF.

Points on this clone: The same CDR3 is also encoded by other DNA sequences in this sample. The chain carries TRBV30 and TRBJ2-1; the D is unclear. There are 11 residues in the CDR3. Per germline, CDR1 GTSNPN and CDR2 SVGIG (reference sequence). Trimming took off 0 bases at V and 10 bases at J, with 7 bases between the two ends. The CDR3 region is CAWSVLGEQFF. The CDR3 DNA reads TGTGCCTGGAGTGTACTGGGCGAGCAGTTCTTC. The whole variable domain, filled in from reference TRBV30 and TRBJ2-1, reads SQTIHQWPATLVQPVGSPLSLECTVEGTSNPNLYWYRQAAGRGLQLLFYSVGIGQISSEVPQNLSASRPQDRQFILSSKKLLLSDSGFYLCAWSVLGEQFFGPGTRLTVL.

This chain joins TRBV5-1 and TRBJ1-2; perhaps TRBD1 as D (5 bases). The CDR3 is made up of 14 amino acids. The V and J ends lost 7 bases and 4 bases respectively, with 17 bases between them. CDR1 is SGHRS, CDR2 YFSETQ, per germline. CDR3 residues: CASSEGSLAYGYTF. The CDR3 DNA is TGCGCCAGCTCGGAGGGGAGTCTAGCCTATGGCTACACCTTC. Filled out from reference TRBV5-1 and TRBJ1-2, the complete variable domain reads KAGVTQTPRYLIKTRGQQVTLSCSPISGHRSVSWYQQTPGQGLQFLFEYFSETQRNKGNFPGRFSGRQFSNSRSEMNVSTLELGDSALYLCASSEGSLAYGYTFGSGTRLTVV.

The chain has TRBV19 and TRBJ1-6, with D possibly being TRBD1 (5 bases). Germline V gives CDR1 LNHDA, CDR2 SQIVND (reference sequence). The CDR3 consists of 13 residues. With 7 bases removed from V and 10 bases from J, the gap between germline ends came to 14 bases. CDR3 loop: CASNERGGSPLHF. The CDR3 nucleotides are TGTGCCAGTAATGAGAGGGGAGGATCACCCCTCCACTTT.

The V gene is TRBV6-5, the J gene TRBJ1-1; the D gene is possibly TRBD1 (5 bases). Germline loops: CDR1 MNHEY, CDR2 SVGAGI. V lost 9 bases and J lost 2, with 10 bases in between. The CDR3 has 12 residues. The CDR3 spells CASRGYNTEAFF. In nucleotides, the CDR3 is TGTGCCAGTAGGGGATACAACACTGAAGCTTTCTTT.

The chain couples TRBV30 to TRBJ2-5, with 14 positions matching TRBD2. The V and J ends lost 3 bases and 5 bases, in that order; junction bases with no gene match: 5. The CDR3 runs 15 residues. The germline V gene has CDR1 GTSNPN and CDR2 SVGIG (reference sequence). This CDR3 is CAWSDGLAGGETQYF. The CDR3 DNA follows: TGTGCCTGGAGCGATGGACTAGCGGGGGGCGAGACCCAGTACTTC.

The gene calls are TRBV7-2 and TRBJ1-4; perhaps TRBD1 as D (5 bases). CDR1 and CDR2 (germline): SGHTA, FQGNSA. The CDR3 is 15 amino acids. The germline V and J ends were trimmed by 3 bases and 4 bases, with 12 bases remaining between them. CDR3 region: CASSFWGSLNEKLFF. In DNA form, the CDR3 reads TGTGCCAGCAGCTTTTGGGGCAGCCTTAATGAAAAACTGTTTTTT.

V is TRBV6-5 and J is TRBJ2-7; 8 bases align to TRBD1. CDR3 size: 16 residues. Germline CDR1 MNHEY, CDR2 SVGAGI. J gave up 1 base and V 0 bases, and 5 bases lay outside the gene matches. CDR3 DNA: TGTGCCAGCAGTTACTCGCCCAGGGGGCTTTCCTACGAGCAGTACTTC. Translating gives CASSYSPRGLSYEQYF.

The rearrangement links TRBV10-3 to TRBJ2-7; TRBD2 is a possible D gene (5 bases). The germline CDR1 and CDR2 sequences are ENHRY and SYGVKD. V dropped 6 bases and J dropped 3 bases, with 18 bases sitting between them. The CDR3 loop spans 15 amino acids. The CDR3 is CAISGSRGVDYEQYF. CDR3 bases: TGTGCCATCAGCGGGTCACGGGGTGTAGACTACGAGCAGTACTTC.

The chain is built from TRBV6-5 and TRBJ2-2; the D is unclear. CDR1 and CDR2 from the germline V gene are MNHEY and SVGAGI. This CDR3 is built from 15 residues. Trimming cost V 2 bases and J 1 base, with 8 bases left between them. The CDR3 is CASSYVTLNTGELFF. Here the CDR3 DNA reads TGTGCCAGCAGTTACGTTACTCTGAACACCGGGGAGCTGTTTTTT.

V gene TRBV18 combines with J gene TRBJ2-7; a possible D gene is TRBD1 (7 bases). With 3 bases removed from V and 2 bases from J, the gap between germline ends came to 14 bases. CDR3 size: 15 residues. The germline V gene has CDR1 KGHSH and CDR2 LQKENI. The CDR3 region has the DNA TGTGCCAGCTCACCGCGGGACAGCGATACCTACGAGCAGTACTTC. Amino acid sequence: CASSPRDSDTYEQYF.

On this clone itself: A junction boundary mismatches the germline segment, possibly from a read error. The chain has TRBV6-1 and TRBJ1-1; D is uncertain. The CDR3 has 13 residues. Germline CDR1 is MNHNS and CDR2 is SASEGT. The CDR3 DNA is TGTACCAGCAGTGAATCGGCGGGGACTGAAGCTTTCTTT. It translates to CTSSESAGTEAFF.

This clone turned up a few times. J is TRBJ2-1 and V is TRBV4-1, with 8 bases aligning to TRBD2. The germline gives CDR1 MGHRA, CDR2 YSYEKL. The CDR3 is 17 amino acids. The J segment lost 11 bases and the V segment lost 1 base, leaving 16 bases of the junction unmatched. This chain's CDR3 is CASSQGGLDSGVPKQFF. The CDR3 DNA follows: TGCGCCAGCAGCCAAGGGGGTTTGGATAGCGGGGTCCCTAAGCAGTTCTTC.

This rearrangement joins TRBV9 to TRBJ1-2; D is undetermined. This CDR3 has 18 amino acids. Germline CDR1 SGDLS, CDR2 YYNGEE. Trimming pared 4 bases from V and 0 bases from J, leaving 22 bases between. The CDR3 spells CASSYSESTRSANYGYTF. The CDR3 DNA is TGTGCCAGCAGCTACTCCGAGTCGACGAGGAGTGCTAACTATGGCTACACCTTC.

The V and J genes are TRBV7-3 and TRBJ2-2; D is possibly TRBD2 (6 bases). V lost 0 bases and J 1 base, leaving 6 bases between the germline ends. This CDR3 is built from 15 residues. The V gene's germline CDR1 is SGHTA and CDR2 FQGTGA. The CDR3 spells CASSLTRENTGELFF. Written as DNA, the CDR3 is TGTGCCAGCAGCTTAACGCGGGAGAACACCGGGGAGCTGTTTTTT.

This clone was counted once. The chain employs TRBV5-4 and TRBJ1-5; 9 bases fit TRBD1. The CDR3 consists of 14 residues. Germline trimming cut 4 bases from V and 5 bases from J; bases unmatched to any gene: 4. Germline CDR1 and CDR2: SGHNT and YYREEE (reference sequence). The CDR3 sequence: CASSPGQGDQPQHF. In nucleotides, the CDR3 is TGTGCCAGCAGCCCGGGACAGGGAGATCAGCCCCAGCATTTT. Variable domain in full (rest from reference TRBV5-4 and TRBJ1-5): ETGVTQSPTHLIKTRGQQVTLRCSSQSGHNTVSWYQQALGQGPQFIFQYYREEENGRGNFPPRFSGLQFPNYSSELNVNALELDDSALYLCASSPGQGDQPQHFGDGTRLSIL.